A selection of T cell receptor beta chains follows, all from one sample in a study of blood T cell repertoires in COVID-19. Libraries were prepared by immunoSEQ multiplex PCR; TCRdb keeps only in-frame clonotypes and omits some of them. The repertoire consists of almost 500,000 clones, with about 88% occurring once and the leading ten covering more than 7.5%. Sequencing input: PBMCs or T cells enriched from blood (not recorded which). All receptors come from a woman aged 55-75 years who had recovered from COVID-19. Each CDR3 is given with its conserved first and last residue. D genes are given only for firm matches. Not every row has a clone size; where given, it reads once, few, many or a size class.

>TRBV19|TRBJ1-1|TRBD1|NA
TGTGCCAGTAGTGACAGGGATAACACTGAAGCTTTCTTT
CASSDRDNTEAFF
>TRBV9|TRBJ2-1|TRBD2|NA
TGTGCCAGCAGCGCAACCCGGACTAGCGGGGTGTCTCCCTACAATGAGCAGTTCTTC
CASSATRTSGVSPYNEQFF
>TRBV5-4|TRBJ1-4|TRBD1|NA
TGTGCCAGCAGCGATGGGACAGGGAAGGCTAATGAAAAACTGTTTTTT
CASSDGTGKANEKLFF
>TRBV9|TRBJ2-2|TRBD2|NA
TGTGCCAGCAGCCCCACCGGGGGGTGGGACACCGGGGAGCTGTTTTTT
CASSPTGGWDTGELFF
>TRBV18|TRBJ1-1|TRBD1|NA
TGTGCCAGCTCACTGGGACAGGGTGAGAACACTGAAGCTTTCTTT
CASSLGQGENTEAFF
>TRBV12-2|TRBJ2-7|NA|NA
TGTGCAAGTCCCCCAACCTACGAGCAGTACTTC
CASPPTYEQYF
>TRBV24-1|TRBJ1-2|TRBD1|NA
TGTGCCACCGAAGGGACAGCAAAAACTAACTATGGCTACACCTTC
CATEGTAKTNYGYTF
>TRBV6-5|TRBJ2-3|NA|NA
TGTGCCAGCAGACACCCGTCGGGGACAAGGGATACGCAGTATTTT
CASRHPSGTRDTQYF
>TRBV3-1/TRBV3-2|TRBJ2-1|TRBD2|once
TGTGCCAGCAGCCGGTCTAGCGGGGTTTCCTACAATGAGCAGTTCTTC
CASSRSSGVSYNEQFF
>TRBV7-2|TRBJ2-2|NA|NA
TGTGCCAGCAGACTCTCTCTGACGAACACCGGGGAGCTGTTTTTT
CASRLSLTNTGELFF
>TRBV27|TRBJ1-6|TRBD1|NA
TGTGCCAGCAGTAGCCGGGACAGGGGTTATAATTCACCCCTCCACTTT
CASSSRDRGYNSPLHF
>TRBV11-2|TRBJ2-7|TRBD1|once
TGTGCCAGCAGGATGGACAGGGGCACCTACGAGCAGTACTTC
CASRMDRGTYEQYF
>TRBV5-1|TRBJ1-2|NA|NA
TGCGCCAGCAGCTTGGAGGGGAACTATGGCTACACCTTC
CASSLEGNYGYTF
>TRBV4-2|TRBJ1-2|NA|once
TGTGCCAGCAGCCAAGATAAGGGGGTGTTGGGCTACACCTTC
CASSQDKGVLGYTF